A selection of T cell receptor beta chains follows, all from one sample in a study of neurological immune-mediated disorders. TCRdb itself ran the 5' RACE reads through MiXCR, one entry per CDR3 protein. The table has approximately 47,000 distinct CDR3 sequences, 13% seen once; the top ten hold roughly an eighth. Sequenced material: PBMCs. The receptors shown here come from a young man in good health. CDR3s include the opening cysteine and the closing phenylalanine or tryptophan. D genes are given only for firm matches. Clone size is shown for a subset of rows, as once, few, many or a class of expanded clone.

J gene: TRBJ2-7; clone size: many; D gene: -; V gene: TRBV12-3/TRBV12-4; CDR3 DNA: TGTGCCAGTACCCAGGGTTCCTACGAGCAGTACTTC; CDR3 protein: CASTQGSYEQYF
J gene: TRBJ2-3; clone size: -; D gene: -; V gene: TRBV12-3/TRBV12-4; CDR3 DNA: TGTGCCAGCAGTTTTTTGGGTGATACGCAGTATTTT; CDR3 protein: CASSFLGDTQYF
J gene: TRBJ2-7; clone size: many; D gene: -; V gene: TRBV28; CDR3 DNA: TGTGCCAGCAGTCGCAACGACCGGGTGTACGAGCAGTACTTC; CDR3 protein: CASSRNDRVYEQYF
J gene: TRBJ2-5; clone size: many; D gene: -; V gene: TRBV5-1; CDR3 DNA: TGCGCCAGCAGCTTCGGGACGGGCGGCCAAGAGACCCAGTACTTC; CDR3 protein: CASSFGTGGQETQYF
J gene: TRBJ2-7; clone size: few; D gene: -; V gene: TRBV24-1; CDR3 DNA: TGTGCCACCAGTGCAGATTCAGTTGGTTCGATCTACGAGCAGTACTTC; CDR3 protein: CATSADSVGSIYEQYF
J gene: TRBJ2-7; clone size: many; D gene: -; V gene: TRBV7-9; CDR3 DNA: TGTGCCAGCAGCACAAGGCCCGAGTCCTACGAGCAGTACTTC; CDR3 protein: CASSTRPESYEQYF
J gene: TRBJ2-5; clone size: -; D gene: TRBD2; V gene: TRBV5-1; CDR3 DNA: TGCGCCAGCAGCTCCCGGACTAGTCGGTACTTC; CDR3 protein: CASSSRTSRYF
J gene: TRBJ1-2; clone size: many; D gene: TRBD1; V gene: TRBV20-1; CDR3 DNA: TGCAGTTCCTGGACAGGGAGGGGCTATGGCTACACCTTC; CDR3 protein: CSSWTGRGYGYTF
J gene: TRBJ2-7; clone size: once; D gene: -; V gene: TRBV6-2/TRBV6-3; CDR3 DNA: TGTGCCAGCAAGTCAGTCCAGAGCTCCTACGAGCAGTACTTC; CDR3 protein: CASKSVQSSYEQYF
J gene: TRBJ2-7; clone size: many; D gene: TRBD1; V gene: TRBV5-6; CDR3 DNA: TGTGCCAGCAGCAGAGACGGGACAGCTTCCTACGAGCAGTACTTC; CDR3 protein: CASSRDGTASYEQYF
J gene: TRBJ2-1; clone size: many; D gene: -; V gene: TRBV7-2; CDR3 DNA: TGTGCCAGCACCATTCAAATTGAGCAGTTCTTC; CDR3 protein: CASTIQIEQFF
J gene: TRBJ1-2; clone size: many; D gene: TRBD1; V gene: TRBV5-1; CDR3 DNA: TGCGCCAGCAGCCCCGGACAGGGGGCCGATGGCTACACCTTC; CDR3 protein: CASSPGQGADGYTF
J gene: TRBJ1-2; clone size: many; D gene: TRBD1; V gene: TRBV29-1; CDR3 DNA: TGCAGCGTTGGGGGGCAGGGGGCGGTAGGCTATGGCTACACCTTC; CDR3 protein: CSVGGQGAVGYGYTF
J gene: TRBJ1-1; clone size: many; D gene: TRBD1; V gene: TRBV20-1; CDR3 DNA: TGCAGTGCTAACAACCCGGGACAGGGGAACACTGAAGCTTTCTTT; CDR3 protein: CSANNPGQGNTEAFF
J gene: TRBJ2-5; clone size: -; D gene: TRBD2; V gene: TRBV12-3/TRBV12-4; CDR3 DNA: TGTGCCAGCAGTTTAGCGTCGGTAGCGGGGGTGACCCAGTACTTC; CDR3 protein: CASSLASVAGVTQYF
J gene: TRBJ2-2; clone size: many; D gene: -; V gene: TRBV12-3/TRBV12-4; CDR3 DNA: TGTGCCAGCAGTTCAGGGGTTCGGACCGGGGAGCTGTTTTTT; CDR3 protein: CASSSGVRTGELFF
J gene: TRBJ2-5; clone size: many; D gene: -; V gene: TRBV10-3; CDR3 DNA: TGTGCCATCAGTGACCTAGCGCCCTCGTACCAAGAGACCCAGTACTTC; CDR3 protein: CAISDLAPSYQETQYF
J gene: TRBJ2-7; clone size: many; D gene: -; V gene: TRBV12-3/TRBV12-4; CDR3 DNA: TGTGCCAGCAGGAGCAGGGAGGGGGCCCGGGAGCAGTACTTC; CDR3 protein: CASRSREGAREQYF
J gene: TRBJ2-2; clone size: -; D gene: -; V gene: TRBV10-1; CDR3 DNA: TGCGCCAGCAGTGAGGAAGCAGGGACCGGGGAGCTGTTTTTT; CDR3 protein: CASSEEAGTGELFF
J gene: TRBJ2-7; clone size: many; D gene: -; V gene: TRBV7-2; CDR3 DNA: TGTGCCAGCAGCCCAGGGGTGGGGGAGTGGGAGCAGTACTTC; CDR3 protein: CASSPGVGEWEQYF
J gene: TRBJ1-6; clone size: many; D gene: -; V gene: TRBV5-1; CDR3 DNA: TGCGCCAGCAGCAGCGGGAACAGCAATTCACCCCTCCACTTT; CDR3 protein: CASSSGNSNSPLHF
J gene: TRBJ2-5; clone size: many; D gene: -; V gene: TRBV20-1; CDR3 DNA: TGCAGTGCGCTTCGACAGGGACTACAAGAGACCCAGTACTTC; CDR3 protein: CSALRQGLQETQYF
J gene: TRBJ2-6; clone size: many; D gene: -; V gene: TRBV20-1; CDR3 DNA: TGCAGTGCTATTTCCATTTCCTCTGGGGCCAACGTCCTGACTTTC; CDR3 protein: CSAISISSGANVLTF
J gene: TRBJ2-6; clone size: many; D gene: -; V gene: TRBV29-1; CDR3 DNA: TGCAGCGTTGAAGAGGGGGATGGGGCCAACGTCCTGACTTTC; CDR3 protein: CSVEEGDGANVLTF
J gene: TRBJ2-1; clone size: -; D gene: TRBD2; V gene: TRBV12-3/TRBV12-4; CDR3 DNA: TGTGCCAGCTCAGGGACTAGCGGATGGAATGATCATTTCTTC; CDR3 protein: CASSGTSGWNDHFF
J gene: TRBJ2-1; clone size: medium-sized; D gene: TRBD2; V gene: TRBV5-1; CDR3 DNA: TGCGCCAGCAGCTTGGGCCCGCTAGCGGGAGGGTTCAATGAGCAGTTCTTC; CDR3 protein: CASSLGPLAGGFNEQFF
J gene: TRBJ2-3; clone size: many; D gene: -; V gene: TRBV7-9; CDR3 DNA: TGTGCCAGCAGCTTGCGGGTGGATACGCAGTATTTT; CDR3 protein: CASSLRVDTQYF
J gene: TRBJ2-7; clone size: many; D gene: TRBD2; V gene: TRBV20-1; CDR3 DNA: TGCAGTGCTAGACCCCCGTCCCGGAGCGGGAGTTTCTACGAGCAGTACTTC; CDR3 protein: CSARPPSRSGSFYEQYF
J gene: TRBJ1-3; clone size: many; D gene: -; V gene: TRBV29-1; CDR3 DNA: TGCAGCGTTTGGGCGGACTCTGGAAACACCATATATTTT; CDR3 protein: CSVWADSGNTIYF
J gene: TRBJ2-7; clone size: many; D gene: -; V gene: TRBV5-1; CDR3 DNA: TGCGCCAGCAGCTTGGACGGGTGGAGCGAGCAGTACTTC; CDR3 protein: CASSLDGWSEQYF
J gene: TRBJ2-7; clone size: many; D gene: -; V gene: TRBV5-5; CDR3 DNA: TGTGCCAGCAGCTCGCGACTAGGAAACTACGAGCAGTACTTC; CDR3 protein: CASSSRLGNYEQYF
J gene: TRBJ2-2; clone size: many; D gene: -; V gene: TRBV6-4; CDR3 DNA: TGTGCCAGCAGTGAAGGGGACACCGGGGAGCTGTTTTTT; CDR3 protein: CASSEGDTGELFF
J gene: TRBJ2-6; clone size: many; D gene: -; V gene: TRBV28; CDR3 DNA: TGTGCCAGCAATCCCACAGGATCTCTCTCTGGGGCCAACGTCCTGACTTTC; CDR3 protein: CASNPTGSLSGANVLTF
J gene: TRBJ2-1; clone size: many; D gene: -; V gene: TRBV20-1; CDR3 DNA: TGCAGTGCTAATGAGGTAGAAGAGCAGTTCTTC; CDR3 protein: CSANEVEEQFF
J gene: TRBJ2-7; clone size: many; D gene: -; V gene: TRBV20-1; CDR3 DNA: TGCAGTGCTAGAATATTCGGGCCAGCCAAGCCCTACGAGCAGTACTTC; CDR3 protein: CSARIFGPAKPYEQYF
J gene: TRBJ1-4; clone size: many; D gene: TRBD1; V gene: TRBV20-1; CDR3 DNA: TGCAGTGCTAGAGATCCCGGGACAGATGAAAAACTGTTTTTT; CDR3 protein: CSARDPGTDEKLFF
J gene: TRBJ1-5; clone size: many; D gene: TRBD1; V gene: TRBV4-1; CDR3 DNA: TGCGCCAGCAATCCATCGGGACAGGATCATCAGCCCCAGCATTTT; CDR3 protein: CASNPSGQDHQPQHF
J gene: TRBJ1-1; clone size: many; D gene: -; V gene: TRBV20-1; CDR3 DNA: TGCAGTGCTAGAGGGCTACAGGGAAACACTGAAGCTTTCTTT; CDR3 protein: CSARGLQGNTEAFF
J gene: TRBJ2-7; clone size: -; D gene: TRBD2; V gene: TRBV5-1; CDR3 DNA: TGCGCCAGCAGCGGAGGGACTAGCGGGAGATCCTCCTACGAGCAGTACTTC; CDR3 protein: CASSGGTSGRSSYEQYF
J gene: TRBJ2-7; clone size: many; D gene: TRBD2; V gene: TRBV28; CDR3 DNA: TGTGCCAGCAGTTTATTAGGTGGTACGACTAGCGGCTCCTACGAGCAGTACTTC; CDR3 protein: CASSLLGGTTSGSYEQYF
J gene: TRBJ2-6; clone size: many; D gene: -; V gene: TRBV5-1; CDR3 DNA: TGCGCCAGCAGCTTAAATTTACAGACATTCTCTGGGGCCAACGTCCTGACTTTC; CDR3 protein: CASSLNLQTFSGANVLTF
J gene: TRBJ2-7; clone size: many; D gene: -; V gene: TRBV20-1; CDR3 DNA: TGCAGTGCTAGGGACAAACTCTCCTACGAGCAGTACTTC; CDR3 protein: CSARDKLSYEQYF
J gene: TRBJ2-7; clone size: many; D gene: -; V gene: TRBV10-3; CDR3 DNA: TGTGCCATCAGTGACGCGAGCTCCTACGAGCAGTACTTC; CDR3 protein: CAISDASSYEQYF
J gene: TRBJ1-6; clone size: many; D gene: -; V gene: TRBV9; CDR3 DNA: TGTGCCAGCAGCCCTCAAGAGAATTCACCCCTCCACTTT; CDR3 protein: CASSPQENSPLHF
J gene: TRBJ2-1; clone size: many; D gene: TRBD2; V gene: TRBV9; CDR3 DNA: TGTGCCAGCAGCGTAGTACTAGCGGGGTACAATGAGCAGTTCTTC; CDR3 protein: CASSVVLAGYNEQFF
J gene: TRBJ2-3; clone size: -; D gene: TRBD2; V gene: TRBV28; CDR3 DNA: TGTGCCAGCAGCCCCCCGGGACTATTGGGAGCCTTCGAAAAGCAGTATTTT; CDR3 protein: CASSPPGLLGAFEKQYF
J gene: TRBJ2-7; clone size: -; D gene: -; V gene: TRBV4-1; CDR3 DNA: TGCGCCAGCGGCCTCGGCCCCCAACCCGGCGAGCAGTACTTC; CDR3 protein: CASGLGPQPGEQYF
J gene: TRBJ2-3; clone size: many; D gene: -; V gene: TRBV2; CDR3 DNA: TGTGCCAGCAGTGTCGGCAGTTTTGCAGATACGCAGTATTTT; CDR3 protein: CASSVGSFADTQYF
J gene: TRBJ1-5; clone size: many; D gene: TRBD1; V gene: TRBV6-2/TRBV6-3; CDR3 DNA: TGTGCCAGCAGCCCACAGGGGCCCAATCAGCCCCAGCATTTT; CDR3 protein: CASSPQGPNQPQHF
J gene: TRBJ2-3; clone size: -; D gene: -; V gene: TRBV3-1; CDR3 DNA: TGTGCCAGCGGGGGACCCCCAGATACGCAGTATTTT; CDR3 protein: CASGGPPDTQYF
J gene: TRBJ2-7; clone size: -; D gene: TRBD2; V gene: TRBV6-5; CDR3 DNA: TGTGCCAGCAGGTCACTAGCGGGAGTACCCATCTACGAGCAGTACTTC; CDR3 protein: CASRSLAGVPIYEQYF
J gene: TRBJ1-2; clone size: many; D gene: -; V gene: TRBV27; CDR3 DNA: TGTGCCAGCAGTTCAGGACACCTCCAAGGCTACACCTTC; CDR3 protein: CASSSGHLQGYTF
J gene: TRBJ2-5; clone size: many; D gene: TRBD1; V gene: TRBV5-1; CDR3 DNA: TGCGCCAGCAGCTTTGGGGGACAGGGAGAGACCCAGTACTTC; CDR3 protein: CASSFGGQGETQYF
J gene: TRBJ2-5; clone size: many; D gene: TRBD1; V gene: TRBV11-1; CDR3 DNA: TGTGCCAGCACTCGGGACAGAACTTCTGGGGAGACCCAGTACTTC; CDR3 protein: CASTRDRTSGETQYF
J gene: TRBJ2-1; clone size: -; D gene: -; V gene: TRBV18; CDR3 DNA: TGTGCCAGCTCACCACCCGGACTAACCAATGAGCAGTTCTTC; CDR3 protein: CASSPPGLTNEQFF
J gene: TRBJ1-5; clone size: -; D gene: -; V gene: TRBV6-5; CDR3 DNA: TGTGCCAGCAGTTCCACCGCGGGGCCCCAGCATTTT; CDR3 protein: CASSSTAGPQHF
J gene: TRBJ2-1; clone size: few; D gene: -; V gene: TRBV28; CDR3 DNA: TGTGCCAGCAGTTTATACCAGGGAAGGAATGAGCAGTTCTTC; CDR3 protein: CASSLYQGRNEQFF